This TCR beta chain was obtained from a study of blood T cell repertoires in COVID-19 (dated by TCRdb to the early 2020s). Concerning the study at large: The collaborator samples originated in the United States, Italy and Spain and spanned the acute and convalescent phases of COVID-19. Nearly every sample came with metadata listing a de-identified subject ID, COVID-19 status, age in years and sex. The repertoires were released in a freely available public database meant as a resource for research on the immune response to SARS-CoV-2. The material from the prospective study consisted of cDNA or gDNA derived from T cells, B-cell-depleted T cells, or PBMCs. Deeply sampled blood TCRbeta repertoires from subjects exposed to, actively infected with, or recovered from COVID-19 were included in the dataset. Where available, HLA class I and class II types were obtained from metadata supplied by the sample provider rather than from assay-based typing. Samples were obtained from the ongoing ImmuneRACE study (first 160 participants) and from 1,254 subjects provided by 6 global collaborators.

CDR1 and CDR2 are read off the germline V gene as KGHSH and LQKENI. Germline trimming amounts to 4 bases on V and 1 base on J, with 9 as the count of junction bases outside the gene matches. CDR3 length: 16 amino acids, cysteine to phenylalanine. Only the CDR3 DNA is retained, 48 bases long and in frame from the first base. The collaborating institutions used their own protocols to collect whole blood in K2EDTA tubes. Collaborator samples were shipped for TCRbeta analysis as frozen whole blood, isolated PBMCs, or DNA extracted from either sample type. As concerns this clone: The antigen it binds to is not known. No base quality values were provided; no much bigger clone lies one nucleotide off.

TCRbeta CDR3 regions were amplified from genomic DNA by means of the immunoSEQ Assay, a bias-controlled multiplex PCR. Per the original workflow: The number of nucleated cells in each sample was estimated from the amplification of reference gene primers within the assay. To quantify the absolute abundance of each unique TCRbeta CDR3 rearrangement, sequence reads were collapsed and filtered. For each sample, productive Simpson clonality was calculated as the square root of Simpson's diversity index across productive rearrangements. TCRdb's version of the immuneACCESS table is confined to in-frame rearrangements and falls short of the full clone set. An unresolved V gene accounts for under half of the shortfall where checked; the remainder is of unknown origin. V, J and clone size derive from that table, while D and trimming were established from the DNA sequence. Present in this sample are about 110,000 clones, over 75% of which were seen just once. The ten largest clones take up 2% to 3% of the sample.

Broader findings and caveats from the paper: The quantity of clinical and demographic metadata differed by source and by participant and was supplied without curation.

The sample comprised peripheral blood. The receptor chain draws on TRBV18 and TRBJ1-1, with 7 bases matching TRBD1. The receptor's source is a human donor in a cohort sampled during active COVID-19. The CDR3 protein is CASSRSTGTKNTEAFF. DNA sequence: TGTGCCAGCTCACGATCGACAGGGACAAAGAACACTGAAGCTTTCTTT. Full variable domain (CDR3 extended with the reference TRBV18 and TRBJ1-1 proteins): NAGVMQNPRHLVRRRGQEARLRCSPMKGHSHVYWYRQLPEEGLKFMVYLQKENIIDESGMPKERFSAEFPKEGPSILRIQQVVRGDSAAYFCASSRSTGTKNTEAFFGQGTRLTVV.